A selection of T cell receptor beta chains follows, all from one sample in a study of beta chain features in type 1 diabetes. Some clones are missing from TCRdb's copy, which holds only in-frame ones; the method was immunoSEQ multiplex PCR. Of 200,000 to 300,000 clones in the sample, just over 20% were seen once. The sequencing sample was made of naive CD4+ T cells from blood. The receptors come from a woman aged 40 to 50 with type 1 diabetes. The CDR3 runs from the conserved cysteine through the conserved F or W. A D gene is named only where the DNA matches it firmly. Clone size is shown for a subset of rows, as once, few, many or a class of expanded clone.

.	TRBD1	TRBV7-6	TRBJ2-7	CASSSAGDSSYEQYF	TGTGCCAGCAGCTCAGCCGGGGACAGCTCCTACGAGCAGTACTTC
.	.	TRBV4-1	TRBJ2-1	CASSRTTLAELGEQFF	TGCGCCAGCAGCCGCACTACCTTAGCCGAGCTCGGGGAGCAGTTCTTC
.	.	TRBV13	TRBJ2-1	CASSLKRGGFYNEQFF	TGTGCCAGCAGCTTGAAGCGCGGGGGCTTCTACAATGAGCAGTTCTTC
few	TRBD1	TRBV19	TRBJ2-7	CASSTGQGLLYEQYF	TGTGCCAGTAGCACCGGACAGGGGCTGCTCTACGAGCAGTACTTC
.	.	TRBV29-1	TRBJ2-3	CSVGVLFTDTQYF	TGCAGCGTTGGCGTCCTGTTCACAGATACGCAGTATTTT
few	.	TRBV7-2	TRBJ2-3	CASTSRGSTDTQYF	TGTGCCAGCACCTCACGAGGGTCCACAGATACGCAGTATTTT
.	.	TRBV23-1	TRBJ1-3	CASSHSRLGGLGNTIYF	TGCGCCAGCAGTCATTCTAGGTTGGGGGGGCTCGGAAACACCATATATTTT
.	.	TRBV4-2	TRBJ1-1	CASSQDLRRNTEAFF	TGTGCCAGCAGCCAAGATCTTCGGAGGAACACTGAAGCTTTCTTT
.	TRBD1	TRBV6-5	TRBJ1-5	CASQTGEANQPQHF	TGTGCCAGCCAGACAGGGGAAGCCAATCAGCCCCAGCATTTT
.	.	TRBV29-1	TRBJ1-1	CSVSVASSFIAFF	TGCAGCGTCTCGGTCGCATCCTCCTTTATCGCTTTCTTT
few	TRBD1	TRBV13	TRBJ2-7	CASSLGRGQGIYEQYF	TGTGCCAGCAGCTTAGGCCGGGGACAGGGGATATACGAGCAGTACTTC
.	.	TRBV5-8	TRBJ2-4	CASSLAYSRDIQYF	TGTGCCAGCAGCTTGGCATATAGCAGGGACATTCAGTACTTC
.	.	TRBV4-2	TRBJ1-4	CASSPGETVEKKLFF	TGTGCCAGCAGCCCGGGGGAGACAGTCGAGAAAAAACTGTTTTTT
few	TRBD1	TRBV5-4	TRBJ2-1	CASSVTGTGGLIGYNEQFF	TGTGCCAGCAGCGTCACCGGGACAGGGGGGTTAATAGGATACAATGAGCAGTTCTTC